Below are 27 T cell receptor beta chains sequenced from a single sample in a study of naive and memory T cell subsets. Both TRBC1 and TRBC2 were covered by a beta constant-region primer of two equimolar oligonucleotides. TCRdb ran MiXCR on the UMI-ligation and nested PCR reads and lists one entry per CDR3 protein. The sample lists tens of thousands of distinct CDR3 sequences, 10% to 15% occurring once. Sequenced material: effector memory CD4+ T cells from blood. The subset was: effector memory, CD45RA- CD27-. These receptors were collected from a human donor in good health.

The chain combines TRBV5-4 with TRBJ2-3; D not resolved. The CDR3 spans 14 residues. CDR1 is SGHNT and CDR2 is YYREEE in the germline V gene (reference sequence). Trimming left V 3 bases short and J 4 bases short, with 12 bases between. Written as DNA, the CDR3 is TGTGCCAGCAGCTCCCCCTTAAAGTCAGATACGCAGTATTTT. This translates into CASSSPLKSDTQYF.

This clonotype is labeled medium-sized. Here the CDR3 DNA reads TGTGCCAGCAGCCAAGTTTCGAGCGGGAGTGGGGTGGATACGCAGTATTTT. It specifies CASSQVSSGSGVDTQYF. The chain recombines TRBV4-2 with TRBJ2-3; TRBD2 agrees at 8 bases. The junction had 12 bases not matched to a gene; V was cut back by 1 base and J by 6 bases. Germline lookup yields CDR1 LGHNA and CDR2 YNFKEQ. The CDR3 is 17 amino acids.

This clonotype was counted only a few times. The V and J genes are TRBV27 and TRBJ1-1, with TRBD1 matching over 9 bases. The germline V gene encodes CDR1 MNHEY and CDR2 SMNVEV (reference sequence). The CDR3 is 14 residues long. Trimming cost V 4 bases and J 7 bases; bases outside gene matches: 7. The CDR3 spells CASSSHRGRIEAFF. The CDR3 DNA follows: TGTGCCAGCAGTTCCCACAGGGGGCGGATTGAAGCTTTCTTT.

The sample holds a few counts of this clonotype. With a much larger clone just one base away, this may be a read error. The chain combines TRBV6-1 with TRBJ2-3; D may correspond to TRBD1 or TRBD2 (5 bases each). This CDR3 contains 17 residues. Trimming took 2 bases from V and 6 from J, leaving 21 bases between them. The germline gives CDR1 MNHNS, CDR2 SASEGT. The chain's CDR3 is CASSEQGLGVFIDTQYF. Here the CDR3 DNA reads TGTGCCAGCAGTGAACAGGGCCTGGGAGTTTTCATCGATACGCAGTATTTT.

This clonotype was seen repeatedly, ten times or more. The chain recombines TRBV27 with TRBJ1-2; a weak D match, TRBD1 (6 bases). Deletions cut 3 bases from V and 4 bases from J, with 6 bases between. This CDR3 spans 12 amino acids. The V gene's germline CDR1 is MNHEY and CDR2 SMNVEV (reference sequence). This CDR3 reads CASSFRGYGYTF. DNA of the CDR3: TGTGCCAGCAGTTTCAGGGGCTATGGCTACACCTTC.

This clonotype showed up just a few times. The gene calls are TRBV7-2 and TRBJ2-5; 10 bases agree with TRBD2. The CDR3 runs 19 residues. The junction had 11 bases not matched to a gene; V was cut back by 1 base and J by 0 bases. Germline V lookup: CDR1 SGHTA, CDR2 FQGNSA. CDR3 nucleotides: TGTGCCAGCAGCTTAGTAGGGCCTAGCGGGAGCATCTACCAAGAGACCCAGTACTTC. It encodes CASSLVGPSGSIYQETQYF. The entire variable domain, with the rest obtained from reference TRBV7-2 and TRBJ2-5, is as follows: GAGVSQSPSNKVTEKGKDVELRCDPISGHTALYWYRQSLGQGLEFLIYFQGNSAPDKSGLPSDRFSAERTGGSVSTLTIQRTQQEDSAVYLCASSLVGPSGSIYQETQYFGPGTRLLVL.

This chain uses TRBV7-2 with TRBJ2-3, with D possibly being TRBD2 (6 bases). CDR1 and CDR2 (germline): SGHTA, FQGNSA. The length of the CDR3 is 15 residues. V gave up 4 bases and J gave up 5 bases, with 16 bases separating them. The DNA of the CDR3 is TGTGCCAGCAGCTCCCAGGCGGGAAGGATAGATACGCAGTATTTT. This codes for CASSSQAGRIDTQYF.

This clonotype showed up just a few times. V and J are TRBV19 and TRBJ1-5; D possibly corresponds to TRBD1 (6 bases). Per the germline V gene, CDR1 is LNHDA and CDR2 is SQIVND (reference sequence). V was trimmed by 8 bases and J by 2 bases, leaving 13 bases between them. The length of the CDR3 is 14 residues. CDR3 DNA: TGTGCCAGTTGGGGGGGGGCTGGCAATCAGCCCCAGCATTTT. Translated: CASWGGAGNQPQHF. The whole variable domain, remainder taken from reference TRBV19 and TRBJ1-5, is DGGITQSPKYLFRKEGQNVTLSCEQNLNHDAMYWYRQDPGQGLRLIYYSQIVNDFQKGDIAEGYSVSREKKESFPLTVTSAQKNPTAFYLCASWGGAGNQPQHFGDGTRLSIL.

This clonotype has only a few counts. V and J are TRBV7-2 and TRBJ2-3, with D perhaps matching TRBD1 (5 bases). Per the germline V gene, CDR1 is SGHTA and CDR2 is FQGNSA. The ends were cut back, 1 base at V and 0 bases at J, with 11 bases in the middle. CDR3 length: 16 residues. DNA for the CDR3: TGTGCCAGCAGCTTAGGGGGCGTGAGTAGCACAGATACGCAGTATTTT. This sequence encodes CASSLGGVSSTDTQYF.

This clonotype was seen more than once but under ten times. The CDR3 protein is CAAIPRVYEQYF. CDR3 nucleotides: TGTGCCGCGATCCCTCGGGTCTACGAGCAGTACTTC. This chain links TRBV24-1 with TRBJ2-7, with D uncertain. CDR1 KGHDR and CDR2 SFDVKD come from the germline V gene. The CDR3 sequence is 12 residues long. Deletions cut 12 bases from V and 3 bases from J, with 14 bases between.

This clonotype has a handful of counts. This chain links TRBV19 with TRBJ1-5; a possible D gene is TRBD1 (5 bases). CDR3 length equals 12 residues. CDR1 is LNHDA, CDR2 SQIVND, per germline (reference sequence). Between the trimmed V and J ends, which lost 4 bases and 5 bases, there was a span of 6 bases. Here the CDR3 reads CASSTGYQPQHF. The CDR3 nucleotides are TGTGCCAGTAGTACAGGGTATCAGCCCCAGCATTTT.

This clonotype was counted many times. This chain joins TRBV10-1 and TRBJ2-7, with 7 bases aligning to TRBD1. With V trimmed by 4 bases and J by 2 bases, 5 bases remained unmatched. The CDR3 contains 14 residues. Looked up from germline, CDR1 is WNHNN and CDR2 is SYGVQD (reference sequence). CDR3 DNA: TGCGCCAGCAGTGCCTACAGGGGACCCTACGAGCAGTACTTC. This encodes CASSAYRGPYEQYF.

This clonotype occurred once. V and J are TRBV6-5 and TRBJ2-1, with a weak D call TRBD1 (5 bases). The CDR3 covers 16 residues. Per the germline V gene, CDR1 is MNHEY and CDR2 is SVGAGI. V shed 0 bases and J shed 6 bases, with 15 bases lying between them. CDR3 amino acids: CASSYSHAQVGNEQFF. The DNA for the CDR3 is TGTGCCAGCAGTTACTCCCACGCACAGGTGGGCAATGAGCAGTTCTTC.

This clonotype was recorded many times. The chain links TRBV11-2 to TRBJ2-5, with 14 bases that match TRBD2. The CDR3 sequence is 19 residues long. The germline CDR1 and CDR2 sequences are SGHAT and FQNNGV. V shed 0 bases and J 5 bases; nucleotides not matched to a gene: 11. The DNA of the CDR3 is TGTGCCAGCAGCTTAGATCCCACCGGGACTAGCGGGAGACGGGAGACCCAGTACTTC. It encodes CASSLDPTGTSGRRETQYF.

This clonotype was detected many times. The V call is TRBV7-8, the J call TRBJ2-7, with TRBD2 as a possible D gene (5 bases). The CDR3 spans 16 residues. Trimming cost V 5 bases and J 1 base, with 18 bases left between them. CDR1 is SGHVS and CDR2 is FQNEAQ in the germline V gene. CDR3: CASSPMVVEGSYEQYF. The CDR3 nucleotides read TGTGCCAGCAGCCCCATGGTTGTCGAGGGTTCCTACGAGCAGTACTTC.

V usage is TRBV7-9 and J usage is TRBJ2-3; TRBD1 matches 8 bases. Germline V gene sequence: CDR1 SEHNR, CDR2 FQNEAQ (reference sequence). The CDR3 runs to 14 residues. The J segment lost 2 bases and the V segment lost 8 bases, leaving 6 bases of the junction unmatched. The CDR3 DNA reads as TGTGCCAGCCAACAGGGGGTTAACACAGATACGCAGTATTTT. Encoded protein: CASQQGVNTDTQYF.

The rearrangement uses TRBV12-3 or TRBV12-4 and TRBJ1-5; 7 nucleotides align to TRBD1. J was trimmed by 2 bases and V by 3 bases; bases with no gene match: 4. CDR3 size: 15 residues. CDR3 residues: CASSLGDRGNQPQHF. The DNA for the CDR3 is TGTGCCAGCAGTTTGGGTGACAGGGGCAATCAGCCCCAGCATTTT.

This clonotype was observed at least ten times. The chain uses TRBV6-2 or TRBV6-3 and TRBJ1-5, with D possibly matching TRBD1 (6 bases). The CDR3 loop spans 18 amino acids. Germline CDR1 is MNHEY and CDR2 is SVGEGT. Deletions cut 6 bases from V and 0 bases from J, with 21 bases between. The CDR3 DNA sequence: TGTGCCAGCAGGAAAAAACAGGGCGGCCATTATAGCAATCAGCCCCAGCATTTT. Its protein is CASRKKQGGHYSNQPQHF.

This clonotype turned up a few times. The rearrangement joins TRBV6-5 to TRBJ1-2, with 11 bases that match TRBD1. This CDR3 contains 16 residues. Trimming removed 0 bases from V and 4 bases from J; junction bases left unmatched: 4. CDR1 and CDR2 (germline): MNHEY, SVGAGI. CDR3 sequence (DNA): TGTGCCAGCAGTTACTCGAGGACAGGGGGCGGCTATGGCTACACCTTC. As protein: CASSYSRTGGGYGYTF.

The gene calls are TRBV5-1 and TRBJ2-1, with 12 bases aligning to TRBD2. Germline-derived CDR1 and CDR2 are SGHRS and YFSETQ. V was clipped by 4 bases and J by 5 bases; unmatched bases: 4. The CDR3 runs 15 residues. The CDR3 DNA is TGCGCCAGCAGCGGTCTAGCGGGAGGGAACAATGAGCAGTTCTTC. Its translation: CASSGLAGGNNEQFF.

In its sample, this clonotype was seen many times. The V gene is TRBV24-1, the J gene TRBJ2-3, with TRBD2 as a possible D gene (6 bases). CDR3 length equals 14 residues. The V gene's germline CDR1 is KGHDR and CDR2 SFDVKD. V was cut by 3 bases and J by 5 bases, with 11 bases left in between. The CDR3 protein is CATSDAGPVDTQYF. CDR3 in DNA: TGTGCCACCAGTGATGCGGGACCTGTAGATACGCAGTATTTT.

V gene TRBV20-1 combines with J gene TRBJ2-2, with D possibly TRBD2 on 5 matching bases. This CDR3 region has 14 residues. Germline assignment: CDR1 DFQATT and CDR2 SNEGSKA (reference sequence). V lost 6 bases to trimming and J lost 0 bases, with 11 bases between them. This CDR3 reads CSAAEVANTGELFF. The CDR3 DNA is TGCAGTGCAGCGGAGGTAGCGAACACCGGGGAGCTGTTTTTT.

This clonotype was seen at least ten times. The J gene is TRBJ1-5, the V gene TRBV2; no clear D gene. Germline V gene data show CDR1 as SNHLY and CDR2 as FYNNEI. The germline V and J ends were trimmed by 6 bases and 3 bases, with 12 bases remaining between them. The CDR3 is made up of 14 amino acids. The CDR3 loop is CASRAGLSNQPQHF. For the CDR3, the DNA is TGTGCCAGCAGAGCGGGCCTCTCCAATCAGCCCCAGCATTTT.

The table lists this clonotype with a few counts. The V and J genes are TRBV28 and TRBJ2-7; D possibly corresponds to TRBD2 (6 bases). The germline CDR1 and CDR2 sequences are MDHEN and SYDVKM. The V and J ends lost 3 bases and 7 bases respectively, with 10 bases between them. The CDR3 is 12 amino acids. The CDR3 DNA is TGTGCCAGCAGTTTGCGACTAGGTGAGCAGTACTTC. The encoded protein is CASSLRLGEQYF.

This clonotype was counted many times. This sequence joins TRBV4-3 and TRBJ2-1; 8 bases agree with TRBD1. V dropped 6 bases and J dropped 6; count of bases not matched to a gene: 10. This CDR3 comprises 15 residues. Germline V gene sequence: CDR1 LGHNA, CDR2 YSLEER. CDR3 residues: CASSLFGQGGNEQFF. The CDR3 DNA is TGCGCCAGCAGTCTATTTGGACAGGGAGGCAATGAGCAGTTCTTC.

This clonotype has a count of ten or more. The chain uses TRBV5-1 and TRBJ1-1, with 8 bases aligning to TRBD1. CDR1 is SGHRS and CDR2 is YFSETQ in the germline V gene. This CDR3 comprises 15 residues. Trimming took 4 bases from V and 4 from J; bases not matched to a gene: 9. This CDR3 reads CASSPGQADGTEAFF. CDR3 coding DNA: TGCGCCAGCAGCCCGGGACAGGCCGATGGCACTGAAGCTTTCTTT.

V is TRBV7-2 and J is TRBJ2-7; tentative D call: TRBD1 (5 bases). V was clipped by 1 base and J by 0 bases, with 10 bases between them. The CDR3 covers 15 residues. CDR1 is SGHTA and CDR2 is FQGNSA in the germline V gene. The DNA for the CDR3 is TGTGCCAGCAGCTTAGAGGGGCGGAGCTCCTACGAGCAGTACTTC. It codes for CASSLEGRSSYEQYF.